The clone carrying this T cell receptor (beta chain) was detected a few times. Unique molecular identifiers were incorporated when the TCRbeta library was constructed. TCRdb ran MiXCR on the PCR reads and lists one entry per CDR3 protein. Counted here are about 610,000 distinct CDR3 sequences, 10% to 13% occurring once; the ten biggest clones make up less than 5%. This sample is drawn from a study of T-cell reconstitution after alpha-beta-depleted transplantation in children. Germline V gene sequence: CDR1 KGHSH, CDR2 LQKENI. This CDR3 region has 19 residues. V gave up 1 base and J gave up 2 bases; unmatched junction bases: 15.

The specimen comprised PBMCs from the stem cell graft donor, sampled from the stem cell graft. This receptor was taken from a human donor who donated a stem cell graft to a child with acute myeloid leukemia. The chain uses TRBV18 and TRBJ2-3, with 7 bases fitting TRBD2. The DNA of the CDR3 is TGTGCCAGCTCACCACGTCTATTTACCGTGGGAGGGAACACAGATACGCAGTATTTT. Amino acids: CASSPRLFTVGGNTDTQYF.